This T cell receptor (beta chain) was profiled in a study of T cells in Graves' hyperthyroidism and ophthalmopathy. What was amplified from RNA transcripts were TCR beta CDR3 regions. The HTBI primer set drove a first-round RT-PCR of the TCR CDR3. From the multiplex PCR reads, TCRdb called clonotypes with MiXCR, one entry per CDR3 protein. The sample shows 650,000 to 800,000 distinct CDR3 sequences, 45% of them seen only once. Between the trimmed V and J ends, which lost 3 bases and 3 bases, there was a span of 9 bases. The CDR3 length is 14 residues. The germline CDR1 and CDR2 sequences are MGHDK and SYGVNS. Study results and caveats: Ophthalmopathy onset followed model prediction by a median approximately 5.9 months. The majority of expanded thyroid clonotypes above 0.001 also appeared in blood.

In its sample, this clonotype was seen many times. Its antigen is not identified. The TCR comes from an adult man with Graves' disease, either hyperthyroidism or ophthalmopathy (not recorded which). The chain uses TRBV25-1 and TRBJ1-3; tentatively, D is TRBD1 (5 bases). Sample: peripheral blood or thyroid tissue (not recorded which). The CDR3 bases are TGTGCCAGCAGTGAGCGCAGGGATGGAAACACCATATATTTT. This translates into CASSERRDGNTIYF.